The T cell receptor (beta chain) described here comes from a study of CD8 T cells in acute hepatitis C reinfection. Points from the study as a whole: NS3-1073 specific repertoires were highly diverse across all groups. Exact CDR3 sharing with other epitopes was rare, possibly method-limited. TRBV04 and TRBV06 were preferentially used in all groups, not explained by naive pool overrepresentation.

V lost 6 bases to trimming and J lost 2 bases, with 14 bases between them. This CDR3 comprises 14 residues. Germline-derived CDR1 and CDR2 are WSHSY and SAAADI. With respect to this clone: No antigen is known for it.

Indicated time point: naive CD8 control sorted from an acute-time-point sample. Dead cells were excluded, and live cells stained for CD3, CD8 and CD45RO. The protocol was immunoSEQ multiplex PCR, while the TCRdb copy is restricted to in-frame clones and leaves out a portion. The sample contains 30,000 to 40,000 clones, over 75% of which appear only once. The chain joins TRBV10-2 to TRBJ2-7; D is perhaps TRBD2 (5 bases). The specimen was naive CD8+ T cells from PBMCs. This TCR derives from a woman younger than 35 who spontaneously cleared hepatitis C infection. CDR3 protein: CASSVLEGTYEQYF. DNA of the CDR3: TGCGCCAGCAGCGTACTAGAAGGCACCTACGAGCAGTACTTC.